One sample yielded the 32 T cell receptor beta chains listed below, sequenced in a study of blood T cell repertoires in COVID-19. This table comes from immunoSEQ multiplex PCR, and its TCRdb copy is limited to in-frame clones, with some not included. The repertoire holds around 210,000 clones, with 65% to 90% as singletons. Sequencing was carried out using peripheral blood. The receptors derive from a human donor in a cohort sampled during active COVID-19.

This chain links TRBV21-1 with TRBJ2-2; TRBD1 reflects the table's D call only, with no check against the DNA. TRBV21-1 is listed as a pseudogene. The length of the CDR3 is 21 residues. CDR3 sequence reads: CASSKCVKGATSSPNTGELFF. The CDR3 DNA follows: TGTGCCAGCAGCAAATGCGTGAAGGGGGCCACCTCCTCTCCGAACACCGGGGAGCTGTTTTTT.

The V and J genes are TRBV7-2 and TRBJ2-1; D is ambiguous. Deletions cut 1 base from V and 0 bases from J, with 7 bases between. CDR1 SGHTA and CDR2 FQGNSA come from the germline V gene. This CDR3 comprises 15 residues. CDR3 residues: CASSLVRFSYNEQFF. DNA of the CDR3: TGTGCCAGCAGCTTAGTACGGTTCTCCTACAATGAGCAGTTCTTC.

The rearrangement joins TRBV5-1 to TRBJ2-7, with TRBD1 matching 9 bases. Trimming at V came to 0 bases and at J to 3 bases, leaving 4 bases not matched to a gene. The CDR3 is made up of 15 amino acids. Germline V gene lookup returns CDR1 SGHRS and CDR2 YFSETQ. The CDR3 sequence is CASSLATGGYYEQYF. The DNA of the CDR3 is TGCGCCAGCAGCTTGGCCACAGGGGGCTACTACGAGCAGTACTTC.

The chain links TRBV18 to TRBJ2-1; D is ambiguous. This CDR3 has 15 amino acids. Germline V gene lookup returns CDR1 KGHSH and CDR2 LQKENI. Trimming took off 5 bases at V and 0 bases at J, with 11 bases between the two ends. The CDR3 protein is CASSVTVNSYNEQFF. The CDR3 nucleotides are TGTGCCAGCTCAGTTACAGTGAACTCCTACAATGAGCAGTTCTTC.

This clone occurred a few times. The CDR3 DNA reads TGCGCCAGCAGCTTTACAGTCACCGGGGAGCTGTTTTTT. Translation: CASSFTVTGELFF. This chain links TRBV5-1 with TRBJ2-2; D unclear. V lost 2 bases and J lost 4, with 6 bases in between. CDR3 size: 13 residues. The germline V gene has CDR1 SGHRS and CDR2 YFSETQ.

The V and J genes are TRBV3-1 (or the pseudogene TRBV3-2) and TRBJ2-3; possible D gene TRBD2, 6 bases. With 4 bases removed from V and 0 bases from J, the gap between germline ends came to 11 bases. From germline, CDR1 is LGHDT and CDR2 YNNKEL (reference sequence). There are 15 residues in the CDR3. The CDR3 loop is CASSLSGFSTDTQYF. The CDR3 DNA reads as TGTGCCAGCAGCCTCAGCGGGTTTAGCACAGATACGCAGTATTTT.

This sequence joins TRBV30 and TRBJ1-1; D remains unclear. Looked up from germline, CDR1 is GTSNPN and CDR2 is SVGIG (reference sequence). There are 13 residues in the CDR3. V shed 1 base and J shed 1 base, with 7 bases lying between them. CDR3 sequence (DNA): TGTGCCTGGAGTGCACAACGGAACACTGAAGCTTTCTTT. Translating it yields CAWSAQRNTEAFF. Together with reference TRBV30 and TRBJ1-1, the CDR3 gives the full variable domain: SQTIHQWPATLVQPVGSPLSLECTVEGTSNPNLYWYRQAAGRGLQLLFYSVGIGQISSEVPQNLSASRPQDRQFILSSKKLLLSDSGFYLCAWSAQRNTEAFFGQGTRLTVV.

V gene TRBV27 combines with J gene TRBJ2-3; TRBD1 is a possible D gene (6 bases). The germline V gene encodes CDR1 MNHEY and CDR2 SMNVEV (reference sequence). The ends were cut back, 6 bases at V and 4 bases at J, with 11 bases in the middle. The CDR3 is 13 amino acids. CDR3 coding DNA: TGTGCCAGCAGCCAAACAGGGCCAGATACGCAGTATTTT. The encoded protein is CASSQTGPDTQYF.

The chain uses TRBV5-4 and TRBJ2-2; 9 bases match TRBD1. There are 17 residues in the CDR3. Germline CDR1 is SGHNT and CDR2 is YYREEE (reference sequence). The junction had 10 bases not matched to a gene; V was cut back by 0 bases and J by 7 bases. CDR3 bases: TGTGCCAGCAGCTTGGTAGTGGGACAGGGTAGGAGCGGGGAGCTGTTTTTT. Translating gives CASSLVVGQGRSGELFF.

The count of this clone is one. The chain uses TRBV6-5 and TRBJ1-4; 8 nucleotides match TRBD1. J was trimmed by 3 bases and V by 7 bases; bases with no gene match: 7. There are 15 residues in the CDR3. The germline gives CDR1 MNHEY, CDR2 SVGAGI. The CDR3 sequence is CASKPQGAPNEKLFF. The CDR3 coding sequence is TGTGCCAGCAAACCGCAGGGGGCACCTAATGAAAAACTGTTTTTT.

This chain connects TRBV5-1 to TRBJ2-2; 10 bases align to TRBD2. CDR1 is SGHRS and CDR2 is YFSETQ in the germline V gene. The CDR3 spans 18 residues. The J segment lost 1 base and the V segment lost 4 bases, leaving 10 bases of the junction unmatched. The chain's CDR3 is CASSARLLAGRNTGELFF. CDR3 DNA: TGCGCCAGCAGCGCGCGACTACTAGCGGGAAGGAACACCGGGGAGCTGTTTTTT.

The genes are TRBV2 and TRBJ2-3; 7 bases agree with TRBD2. The CDR3 contains 15 residues. The J segment lost 0 bases and the V segment lost 7 bases, leaving 7 bases of the junction unmatched. Germline V gene lookup returns CDR1 SNHLY and CDR2 FYNNEI. The CDR3, as DNA: TGTGCCAGCAAATCTAGCGGAGCTAGCACAGATACGCAGTATTTT. Protein sequence: CASKSSGASTDTQYF.

This clone was picked up one time. V gene TRBV30 combines with J gene TRBJ2-5; D is possibly TRBD2 (5 bases). The V end was cut by 0 bases, the J end by 5 bases, with 10 bases between. CDR3 size: 13 residues. Germline values: CDR1 GTSNPN, CDR2 SVGIG (reference sequence). The DNA for the CDR3 is TGTGCCTGGAGTGTTAGCGCGGGCGAGACCCAGTACTTC. This sequence encodes CAWSVSAGETQYF.

The V and J genes are TRBV5-1 and TRBJ2-1, with 11 bases matching TRBD2. This CDR3 region has 16 residues. The J segment lost 7 bases and the V segment lost 0 bases, leaving 6 bases of the junction unmatched. Germline CDR1 reads SGHRS; CDR2 reads YFSETQ. CDR3 DNA: TGCGCCAGCAGCTTGGATAGCGGGAGGGCCACTAATGAGCAGTTCTTC. Translation gives CASSLDSGRATNEQFF.

The chain's CDR3 is CASSYRGPETQYF. In DNA, the CDR3 is TGTGCCAGCAGTTACAGGGGGCCTGAGACCCAGTACTTC. The rearrangement uses TRBV6-5 and TRBJ2-5; 7 bases map to TRBD1. The CDR3 has 13 amino acids. Germline V gene sequence: CDR1 MNHEY, CDR2 SVGAGI. Trimming removed 2 bases from V and 5 bases from J; junction bases left unmatched: 2.

The chain couples TRBV18 to TRBJ2-1; 8 bases line up with TRBD1. Germline assignment: CDR1 KGHSH and CDR2 LQKENI. J was trimmed by 6 bases and V by 3 bases; bases with no gene match: 13. This CDR3 comprises 17 residues. The DNA for the CDR3 is TGTGCCAGCTCACCTACCCCCGAGACAGGGGTTAGCAATGAGCAGTTCTTC. Translating it yields CASSPTPETGVSNEQFF.

This chain joins TRBV27 and TRBJ2-3; tentative D call: TRBD1 (6 bases). Germline assignment: CDR1 MNHEY and CDR2 SMNVEV (reference sequence). Trimming cost V 4 bases and J 1 base, with 9 bases left between them. CDR3 length equals 14 residues. The CDR3 bases are TGTGCCAGCAGTTGGGCAGGGGGCACAGATACGCAGTATTTT. Translating gives CASSWAGGTDTQYF.

The chain employs TRBV30 and TRBJ2-2; D not resolved. This CDR3 comprises 15 residues. Germline CDR1 and CDR2: GTSNPN and SVGIG (reference sequence). V was trimmed by 1 base and J by 2 bases, leaving 11 bases between them. The CDR3 here is CAWSATTTNTGELFF. In DNA form, the CDR3 reads TGTGCCTGGAGTGCGACAACCACAAACACCGGGGAGCTGTTTTTT.

This rearrangement joins TRBV28 to TRBJ2-6, with D uncertain. This CDR3 is 15 amino acids long. The germline V gene encodes CDR1 MDHEN and CDR2 SYDVKM. The V end lost 3 bases, the J end lost 0 bases, and 6 bases lay between the germline ends. The CDR3 nucleotides read TGTGCCAGCAGTTTTATGGCCTCTGGGGCCAACGTCCTGACTTTC. Amino acid sequence: CASSFMASGANVLTF.

This chain links TRBV5-1 with TRBJ1-5; TRBD1 aligns across 7 bases. Germline trimming cut 0 bases from V and 7 bases from J; bases unmatched to any gene: 4. The germline gives CDR1 SGHRS, CDR2 YFSETQ. This CDR3 region has 14 residues. CDR3 sequence (DNA): TGCGCCAGCAGCTTGGTAGGGGGCCAGCAGCCCCAGCATTTT. It is translated as CASSLVGGQQPQHF.

The V call is TRBV27, the J call TRBJ2-7, with TRBD1 identical over 7 bases. After removal of 6 bases from V and 2 bases from J, the junction contained 7 bases not matched to a gene. This CDR3 region has 14 residues. CDR1 and CDR2 (germline): MNHEY, SMNVEV (reference sequence). The CDR3 bases are TGTGCCAGCAGAGTTCGGGACAGAGCCTACGAGCAGTACTTC. Its translation: CASRVRDRAYEQYF.

The CDR3 spells CASSDGLAPAYEQYF. The DNA for the CDR3 is TGTGCCAGCAGCGATGGACTAGCACCGGCCTACGAGCAGTACTTC. This rearrangement joins TRBV11-2 to TRBJ2-7, with 8 bases identical to TRBD2. The CDR3 is 15 amino acids. Trimming took 5 bases from V and 2 from J; bases not matched to a gene: 8. From germline, CDR1 is SGHAT and CDR2 FQNNGV.

J is TRBJ2-3 and V is TRBV2; the D gene is possibly TRBD1 (6 bases). In germline, CDR1 is SNHLY, CDR2 FYNNEI. V lost 3 bases and J lost 3, with 10 bases in between. This CDR3 has 14 amino acids. CDR3 DNA: TGTGCCAGCAGTGAGCAGGGGTTGACAGATACGCAGTATTTT. The encoded protein is CASSEQGLTDTQYF.

The rearrangement links TRBV25-1 to TRBJ2-1; 14 bases agree with TRBD2. The trim removed 6 bases at V and 3 bases at J, leaving 4 bases unmatched. This CDR3 is built from 16 residues. The germline V gene has CDR1 MGHDK and CDR2 SYGVNS. The DNA of the CDR3 is TGTGCCAGCAGCCAGACTAGCGGGGGGGTCTACAATGAGCAGTTCTTC. Translated, it gives CASSQTSGGVYNEQFF.

The V and J genes are TRBV30 and TRBJ1-3, with 7 positions matching TRBD1. J lost 1 base, V lost 7 bases, and 7 bases had no gene match. CDR3 length equals 14 residues. The V gene's germline CDR1 is GTSNPN and CDR2 SVGIG (reference sequence). The CDR3 DNA reads as TGTGCCTCTAACAGGGGTTTGTCTGGAAACACCATATATTTT. Its translation: CASNRGLSGNTIYF.

Only one count was recorded for this clone. The chain joins TRBV5-1 to TRBJ1-1, with D perhaps TRBD1 (5 bases). Trimming removed 0 bases at V and 4 bases at J, with 16 bases between. This CDR3 has 16 residues. CDR1 and CDR2 from the germline V gene are SGHRS and YFSETQ. The CDR3 coding sequence is TGCGCCAGCAGCTTGGCCGTGGAGTTGGGGGGCACTGAAGCTTTCTTT. Its protein is CASSLAVELGGTEAFF. The full variable domain, with the rest looked up from reference TRBV5-1 and TRBJ1-1, is KAGVTQTPRYLIKTRGQQVTLSCSPISGHRSVSWYQQTPGQGLQFLFEYFSETQRNKGNFPGRFSGRQFSNSRSEMNVSTLELGDSALYLCASSLAVELGGTEAFFGQGTRLTVV.

This clone was detected only once. The rearrangement uses TRBV19 and TRBJ2-7; 12 positions agree with TRBD2. J was trimmed by 2 bases and V by 5 bases; bases with no gene match: 4. Germline V CDR1 and CDR2: LNHDA, SQIVND (reference sequence). The CDR3 spans 15 residues. This CDR3 is CASSSTSGGAYEQYF. For the CDR3, the DNA is TGTGCCAGTAGTTCGACTAGCGGGGGCGCCTACGAGCAGTACTTC.

The CDR3 here is CASSRTGAEQYF. The CDR3 DNA follows: TGTGCCAGCAGCCGGACAGGGGCCGAGCAGTACTTC. The V gene is TRBV5-6, the J gene TRBJ2-7, with TRBD1 identical over 9 bases. J gave up 6 bases and V 4 bases, and 2 bases lay outside the gene matches. CDR1 is SGHDT, CDR2 YYEEEE, per germline. CDR3 length equals 12 residues.

The chain is built from TRBV7-2 and TRBJ1-4; D unclear. The V end was cut by 1 base, the J end by 3 bases, with 9 bases between. Germline V gene lookup returns CDR1 SGHTA and CDR2 FQGNSA. The CDR3 contains 15 residues. The CDR3, as DNA: TGTGCCAGCAGCTTAGAGTGGCTCTCTAATGAAAAACTGTTTTTT. Translated: CASSLEWLSNEKLFF.

V is TRBV27 and J is TRBJ2-7; no firm D call. Germline CDR1 and CDR2: MNHEY and SMNVEV (reference sequence). V was shortened by 6 bases and J by 1 base, with 13 bases between the two germline ends. This CDR3 has 14 amino acids. CDR3 nucleotide sequence: TGTGCCAGCAGACTCGACAAGGTATCCTACGAGCAGTACTTC. Residues: CASRLDKVSYEQYF.

The chain couples TRBV18 to TRBJ2-5; 12 bases are a match to TRBD1. The CDR3 consists of 14 residues. Trimming at V came to 4 bases and at J to 6 bases, leaving 3 bases not matched to a gene. Germline lookup yields CDR1 KGHSH and CDR2 LQKENI. The CDR3: CASSQGQGAKTQYF. The CDR3 DNA reads TGTGCCAGCTCACAGGGACAGGGGGCGAAGACCCAGTACTTC.

The chain's CDR3 is CASSQFYGNEQFF. Here the CDR3 DNA reads TGCGCCAGCAGCCAATTTTACGGCAATGAGCAGTTCTTC. This chain links TRBV4-1 with TRBJ2-1; no reliable D call. Germline loops: CDR1 MGHRA, CDR2 YSYEKL. The CDR3 runs to 13 residues. V lost 2 bases and J 6 bases, leaving 8 bases between the germline ends.